Shown below are 16 T cell receptor beta chains from a single sample sequenced in a study of blood T cell repertoires in COVID-19. Produced via immunoSEQ multiplex PCR; TCRdb's table is partial and in-frame only. The table records 140,000 or so clones, around nine tenths of them present only once. The sample comprised peripheral blood. These receptor sequences come from a woman aged 45-65 years with active or convalescent COVID-19.

The V call is TRBV5-1, the J call TRBJ1-1, with D perhaps TRBD1 (5 bases). Germline-derived CDR1 and CDR2 are SGHRS and YFSETQ. Trimming cost V 4 bases and J 1 base, with 8 bases left between them. The CDR3 totals 13 residues. The CDR3 DNA sequence: TGCGCCAGCAGCGTACAGGAGAACACTGAAGCTTTCTTT. It encodes CASSVQENTEAFF.

V gene TRBV28 combines with J gene TRBJ2-2; 11 nucleotides line up with TRBD1. V lost 4 bases, J lost 8 bases, and 9 bases stayed unmatched. CDR1 and CDR2 from the germline V gene are MDHEN and SYDVKM. This CDR3 contains 16 residues. The CDR3 reads CASSSRGTGGRGELFF. The CDR3 nucleotides read TGTGCCAGCAGTTCCCGTGGGACAGGGGGGAGAGGGGAGCTGTTTTTT.

The chain combines TRBV19 with TRBJ1-5; tentatively, D is TRBD1 (6 bases). V shed 6 bases and J shed 3 bases, with 15 bases lying between them. The CDR3 loop spans 15 amino acids. Germline lookup yields CDR1 LNHDA and CDR2 SQIVND (reference sequence). CDR3 bases: TGTGCCAGTAGCTTACAGGGCGCGGTCAATCAGCCCCAGCATTTT. Translation gives CASSLQGAVNQPQHF.

V is TRBV7-2 and J is TRBJ1-1, with TRBD1 matching over 9 bases. The V segment lost 5 bases and the J segment 3 bases; nucleotides outside the gene matches: 10. This CDR3 region has 16 residues. Looked up from germline, CDR1 is SGHTA and CDR2 is FQGNSA. The CDR3 DNA reads as TGTGCCAGCAGCCCATGGACAGGGGACTGGGACACTGAAGCTTTCTTT. It codes for CASSPWTGDWDTEAFF. The full variable domain, with the rest looked up from reference TRBV7-2 and TRBJ1-1, is GAGVSQSPSNKVTEKGKDVELRCDPISGHTALYWYRQSLGQGLEFLIYFQGNSAPDKSGLPSDRFSAERTGGSVSTLTIQRTQQEDSAVYLCASSPWTGDWDTEAFFGQGTRLTVV.

The chain links TRBV2 to TRBJ2-7; 11 bases map to TRBD1. In germline, CDR1 is SNHLY, CDR2 FYNNEI. After removal of 3 bases from V and 3 bases from J, the junction contained 4 bases not matched to a gene. This CDR3 comprises 15 residues. CDR3 nucleotide sequence: TGTGCCAGCAGTGACCCCGGGACAGGGGGCTACGAGCAGTACTTC. Protein product: CASSDPGTGGYEQYF.

J is TRBJ2-6 and V is TRBV3-1 (or the pseudogene TRBV3-2); D not resolved. The CDR3 spans 15 residues. V shed 4 bases and J shed 2 bases, with 9 bases lying between them. The germline V gene encodes CDR1 LGHDT and CDR2 YNNKEL (reference sequence). This CDR3 is CASSLNPTGANVLTF. For the CDR3, the DNA is TGTGCCAGCAGCCTCAACCCTACTGGGGCCAACGTCCTGACTTTC.

This rearrangement joins TRBV19 to TRBJ2-2, with 10 nucleotides matching TRBD2. The CDR3 contains 15 residues. Germline V CDR1 and CDR2: LNHDA, SQIVND (reference sequence). The junction had 4 bases not matched to a gene; V was cut back by 5 bases and J by 4 bases. The CDR3 region has the DNA TGTGCCAGTAGTGTCCTAGCGGGAGTCACCGGGGAGCTGTTTTTT. It codes for CASSVLAGVTGELFF. The complete variable domain, with remaining parts taken from reference TRBV19 and TRBJ2-2, reads DGGITQSPKYLFRKEGQNVTLSCEQNLNHDAMYWYRQDPGQGLRLIYYSQIVNDFQKGDIAEGYSVSREKKESFPLTVTSAQKNPTAFYLCASSVLAGVTGELFFGEGSRLTVL.

The chain recombines TRBV3-1 (or the pseudogene TRBV3-2) with TRBJ1-6; 7 positions agree with TRBD1. In germline, CDR1 is LGHDT, CDR2 YNNKEL (reference sequence). V gave up 5 bases and J gave up 17 bases; unmatched junction bases: 9. This CDR3 has 12 amino acids. The CDR3, as DNA: TGTGCCAGCAGCAGCACCCCCGGACAGGTCCACTTT. Its protein is CASSSTPGQVHF.

V gene TRBV4-3 combines with J gene TRBJ2-1; D ambiguous. From germline, CDR1 is LGHNA and CDR2 YSLEER. The ends were cut back, 1 base at V and 0 bases at J, with 10 bases in the middle. The CDR3 is 16 residues long. For the CDR3, the DNA is TGCGCCAGCAGCCAAGTAGCCGGTTCCTCCTACAATGAGCAGTTCTTC. Translating gives CASSQVAGSSYNEQFF.

V is TRBV19 and J is TRBJ1-1; D gene ambiguous. Germline CDR1 reads LNHDA; CDR2 reads SQIVND (reference sequence). The CDR3 length is 13 residues. Trimming shortened V by 3 bases and J by 4 bases, and 9 bases separated the two germline ends. The CDR3 DNA reads as TGTGCCAGTAGTATCAGGATTTCCACTGAAGCTTTCTTT. Encoded protein: CASSIRISTEAFF.

The V and J genes are TRBV7-9 and TRBJ1-2; unclear D gene. CDR3 size: 13 residues. The ends were cut back, 3 bases at V and 1 base at J, with 6 bases in the middle. CDR1 and CDR2 (germline): SEHNR, FQNEAQ (reference sequence). The CDR3 nucleotides are TGTGCCAGCAGCTTCCTAGATAACTATGGCTACACCTTC. This codes for CASSFLDNYGYTF.

The DNA of the CDR3 is TGCGCCAGCAGCTTTGGACAGGGAGGGGAAAAACTGTTTTTT. Its protein is CASSFGQGGEKLFF. This sequence joins TRBV5-1 and TRBJ1-4; 8 bases agree with TRBD1. The CDR3 totals 14 residues. Looked up from germline, CDR1 is SGHRS and CDR2 is YFSETQ. J lost 8 bases, V lost 2 bases, and 5 bases had no gene match.

This chain joins TRBV7-8 and TRBJ2-3; 10 nucleotides match TRBD2. Losses at the gene ends were 2 bases for V and 7 bases for J; bases not matched to a gene: 12. The length of the CDR3 is 17 residues. Per the germline V gene, CDR1 is SGHVS and CDR2 is FQNEAQ. The CDR3 spells CASSLPPGLAPSHTQYF. The DNA of the CDR3 is TGTGCCAGCAGCTTACCTCCGGGACTAGCGCCCAGCCATACGCAGTATTTT.

The chain links TRBV6-6 to TRBJ1-2; 9 bases line up with TRBD1. V was pared by 6 bases and J by 0 bases, with 20 bases of the junction left unmatched. CDR3 length: 20 amino acids. CDR1 and CDR2 from the germline V gene are MNHNY and SVGAGI (reference sequence). The CDR3 sequence: CASSRRINPGQGSTNYGYTF. The CDR3 bases are TGTGCCAGCAGCCGGAGAATTAATCCGGGACAGGGCAGCACTAACTATGGCTACACCTTC.

V and J are TRBV6-5 and TRBJ1-4; D is undetermined. V lost 0 bases and J 0 bases, leaving 8 bases between the germline ends. The length of the CDR3 is 16 residues. Germline CDR1 and CDR2: MNHEY and SVGAGI. The CDR3 protein is CASSYSGGATNEKLFF. DNA for the CDR3: TGTGCCAGCAGTTACTCAGGCGGGGCAACTAATGAAAAACTGTTTTTT.

The V gene is TRBV5-6, the J gene TRBJ2-6, with D maybe TRBD1 (6 bases). Germline V CDR1 and CDR2: SGHDT, YYEEEE. The CDR3 is 17 amino acids. Between the trimmed V and J ends, which lost 0 bases and 0 bases, there was a span of 10 bases. In DNA form, the CDR3 reads TGTGCCAGCAGCTTGGGACAGGACCGCTCTGGGGCCAACGTCCTGACTTTC. Encoded protein: CASSLGQDRSGANVLTF.